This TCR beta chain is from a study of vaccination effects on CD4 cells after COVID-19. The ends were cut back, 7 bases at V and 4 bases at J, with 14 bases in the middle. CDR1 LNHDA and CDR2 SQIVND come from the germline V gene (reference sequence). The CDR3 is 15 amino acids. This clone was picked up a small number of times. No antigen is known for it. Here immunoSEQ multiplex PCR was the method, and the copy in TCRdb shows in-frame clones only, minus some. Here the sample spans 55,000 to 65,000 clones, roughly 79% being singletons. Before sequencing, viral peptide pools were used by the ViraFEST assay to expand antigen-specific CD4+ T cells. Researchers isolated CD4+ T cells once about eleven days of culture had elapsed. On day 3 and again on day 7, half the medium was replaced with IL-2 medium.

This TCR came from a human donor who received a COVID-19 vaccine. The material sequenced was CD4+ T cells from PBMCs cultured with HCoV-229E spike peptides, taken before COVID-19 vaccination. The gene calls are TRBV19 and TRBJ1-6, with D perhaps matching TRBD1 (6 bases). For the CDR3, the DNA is TGTGCCAGTAAAGCACGACAGGAGTATAATTCACCCCTCCACTTT. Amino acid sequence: CASKARQEYNSPLHF.